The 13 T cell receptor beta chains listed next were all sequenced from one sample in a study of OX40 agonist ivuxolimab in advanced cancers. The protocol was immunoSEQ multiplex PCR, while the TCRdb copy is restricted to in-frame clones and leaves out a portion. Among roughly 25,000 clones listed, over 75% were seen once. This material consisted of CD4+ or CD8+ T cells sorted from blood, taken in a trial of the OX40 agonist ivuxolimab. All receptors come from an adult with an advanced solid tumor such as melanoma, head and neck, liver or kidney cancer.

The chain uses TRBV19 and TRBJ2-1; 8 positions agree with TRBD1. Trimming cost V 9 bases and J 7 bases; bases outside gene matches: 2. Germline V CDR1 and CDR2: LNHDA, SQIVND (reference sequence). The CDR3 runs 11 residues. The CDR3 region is CASHRGNEQFF. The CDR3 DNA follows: TGTGCCAGCCACAGGGGGAATGAGCAGTTCTTC.

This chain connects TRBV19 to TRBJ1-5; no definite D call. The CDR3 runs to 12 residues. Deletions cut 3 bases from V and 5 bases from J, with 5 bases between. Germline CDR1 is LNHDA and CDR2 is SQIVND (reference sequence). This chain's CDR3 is CASSMNYQPQHF. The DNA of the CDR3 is TGTGCCAGTAGTATGAACTATCAGCCCCAGCATTTT.

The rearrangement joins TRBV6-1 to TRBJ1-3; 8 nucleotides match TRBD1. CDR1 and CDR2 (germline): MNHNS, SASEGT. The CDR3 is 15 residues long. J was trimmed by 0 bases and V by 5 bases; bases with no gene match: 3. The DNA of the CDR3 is TGTGCCAGCAGTCAGGGGGCCCTCTCTGGAAACACCATATATTTT. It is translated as CASSQGALSGNTIYF.

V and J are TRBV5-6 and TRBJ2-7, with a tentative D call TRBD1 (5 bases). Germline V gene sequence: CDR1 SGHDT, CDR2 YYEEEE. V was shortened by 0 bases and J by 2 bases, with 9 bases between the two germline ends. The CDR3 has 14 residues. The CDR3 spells CASSLVVTAYEQYF. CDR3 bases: TGTGCCAGCAGCTTGGTGGTGACAGCCTACGAGCAGTACTTC.

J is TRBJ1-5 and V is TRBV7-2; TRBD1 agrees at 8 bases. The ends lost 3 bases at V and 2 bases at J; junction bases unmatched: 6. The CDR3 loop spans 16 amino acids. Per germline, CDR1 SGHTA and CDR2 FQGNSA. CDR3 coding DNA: TGTGCCAGCAGCTTTACGGACAGGGAGGGCAATCAGCCCCAGCATTTT. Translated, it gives CASSFTDREGNQPQHF.

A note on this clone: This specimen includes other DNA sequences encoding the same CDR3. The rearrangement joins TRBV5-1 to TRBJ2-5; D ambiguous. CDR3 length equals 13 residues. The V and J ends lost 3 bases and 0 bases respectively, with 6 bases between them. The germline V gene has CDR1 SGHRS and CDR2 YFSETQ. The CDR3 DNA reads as TGCGCCAGCAGCTCCGACCACCAAGAGACCCAGTACTTC. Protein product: CASSSDHQETQYF.

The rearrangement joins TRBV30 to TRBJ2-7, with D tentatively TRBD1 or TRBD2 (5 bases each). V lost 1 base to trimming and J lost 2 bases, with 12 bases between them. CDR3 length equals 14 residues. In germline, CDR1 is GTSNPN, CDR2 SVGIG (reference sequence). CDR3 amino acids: CAWSAGAAAYEQYF. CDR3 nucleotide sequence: TGTGCCTGGAGTGCCGGGGCAGCAGCCTACGAGCAGTACTTC.

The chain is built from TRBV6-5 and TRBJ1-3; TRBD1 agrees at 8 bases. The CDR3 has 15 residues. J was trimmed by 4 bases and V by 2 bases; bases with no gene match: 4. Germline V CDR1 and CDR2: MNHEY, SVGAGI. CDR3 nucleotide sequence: TGTGCCAGCAGTTACCAGGGGGCGGACGGAAACACCATATATTTT. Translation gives CASSYQGADGNTIYF.

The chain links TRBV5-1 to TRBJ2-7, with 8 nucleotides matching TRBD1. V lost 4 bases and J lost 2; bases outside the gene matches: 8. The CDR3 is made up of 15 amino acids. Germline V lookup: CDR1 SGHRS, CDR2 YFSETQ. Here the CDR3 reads CASSESGGAAYEQYF. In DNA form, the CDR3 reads TGCGCCAGCAGCGAGTCAGGGGGCGCAGCCTACGAGCAGTACTTC.

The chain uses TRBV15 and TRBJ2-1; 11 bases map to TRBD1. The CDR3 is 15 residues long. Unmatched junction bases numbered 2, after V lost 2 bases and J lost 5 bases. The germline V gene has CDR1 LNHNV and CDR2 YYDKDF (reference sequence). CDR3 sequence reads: CATSRWTGGNNEQFF. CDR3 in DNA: TGTGCCACCAGCAGATGGACAGGGGGCAACAATGAGCAGTTCTTC.

CDR3 DNA: TGTGCCAGCAGTTACGGTACTGGGATCGGCTACACCTTC. Translating gives CASSYGTGIGYTF. The V gene is TRBV6-5, the J gene TRBJ1-2; no clear D. The V and J ends lost 2 bases and 8 bases respectively, with 12 bases between them. CDR3 size: 13 residues. Germline V lookup: CDR1 MNHEY, CDR2 SVGAGI.

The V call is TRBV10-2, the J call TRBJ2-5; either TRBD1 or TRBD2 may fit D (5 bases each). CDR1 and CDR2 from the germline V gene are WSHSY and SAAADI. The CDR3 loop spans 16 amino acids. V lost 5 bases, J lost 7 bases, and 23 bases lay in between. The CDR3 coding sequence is TGCGCCAGCAGTTTGCAATTAATGACTGAGAGGGGGACCCAGTACTTC. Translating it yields CASSLQLMTERGTQYF.

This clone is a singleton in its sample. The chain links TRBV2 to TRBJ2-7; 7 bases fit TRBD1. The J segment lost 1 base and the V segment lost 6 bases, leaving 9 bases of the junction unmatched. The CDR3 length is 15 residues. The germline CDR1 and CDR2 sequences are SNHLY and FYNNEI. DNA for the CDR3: TGTGCCAGCAGCGGCCCGGAGACAGGGTCCTACGAGCAGTACTTC. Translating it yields CASSGPETGSYEQYF.